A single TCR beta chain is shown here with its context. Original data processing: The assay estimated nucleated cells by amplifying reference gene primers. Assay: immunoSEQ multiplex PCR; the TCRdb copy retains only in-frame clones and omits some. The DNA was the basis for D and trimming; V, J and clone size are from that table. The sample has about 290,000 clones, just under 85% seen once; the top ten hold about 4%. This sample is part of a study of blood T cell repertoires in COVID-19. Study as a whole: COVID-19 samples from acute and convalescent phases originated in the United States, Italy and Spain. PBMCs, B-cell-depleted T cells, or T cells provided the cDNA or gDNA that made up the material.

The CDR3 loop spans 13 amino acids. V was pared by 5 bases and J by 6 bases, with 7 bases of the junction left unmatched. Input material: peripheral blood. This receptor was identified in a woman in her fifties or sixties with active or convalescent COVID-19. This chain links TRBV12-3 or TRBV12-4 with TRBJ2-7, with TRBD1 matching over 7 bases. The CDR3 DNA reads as TGTGCCAGCAGTAGGGGGCAGGGAAGCGAGCAGTACTTC. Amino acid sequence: CASSRGQGSEQYF.